The 3 T cell receptor beta chains listed next were all sequenced from one sample in a study of T cells after yellow fever vaccination. TCRdb re-called the 5' RACE reads with MiXCR, one entry per CDR3 protein. The sample gives 300,000 to 400,000 distinct CDR3 sequences, 12% of which show up once; around 3% is in the top ten. The sequencing used CD4+ T cells sorted from PBMCs, collected 15 days after the yellow fever booster vaccination. These receptors came from a man between 18 and 35 years old who received the YFV17D yellow fever vaccine.

This clonotype was seen ten or more times. The chain joins TRBV10-3 to TRBJ2-5, with D maybe TRBD1 (8 bases). CDR1 and CDR2 (germline): ENHRY, SYGVKD. The CDR3 extends over 13 amino acids. V lost 10 bases and J 4 bases, leaving 16 bases between the germline ends. In DNA form, the CDR3 reads TGTGCCACCACAGGGGGGGGGCGAGAGACCCAGTACTTC. Protein product: CATTGGGRETQYF.

This chain links TRBV5-4 with TRBJ1-2; 9 bases are a match to TRBD1. V trimming: 4 bases; J trimming: 8 bases; junction bases outside the gene matches: 15. The germline gives CDR1 SGHNT, CDR2 YYREEE (reference sequence). The CDR3 loop spans 16 amino acids. The CDR3 spells CASSRSLGQGGGGYTF. CDR3 nucleotides: TGTGCCAGCAGCCGGAGTTTGGGACAGGGCGGCGGCGGCTACACCTTC.

Ten or more counts support this clonotype. V is TRBV4-1 and J is TRBJ1-1; 7 nucleotides match TRBD1. The CDR3 extends over 17 amino acids. The V segment lost 1 base and the J segment 1 base; nucleotides outside the gene matches: 9. Germline V CDR1 and CDR2: MGHRA, YSYEKL. The CDR3 sequence is CASSQGLGGLKNTEAFF. CDR3 in DNA: TGCGCCAGCAGCCAAGGTTTAGGGGGCTTGAAGAACACTGAAGCTTTCTTT.